Shown below are 9 T cell receptor beta chains from a single sample sequenced in a study of cytomegalovirus exposure and HLA in healthy donors. PCR primers comprised 60 Vbeta and 13 Jbeta primers. Only in-frame clones appear in the TCRdb table, and some are missing; sequencing was by immunoSEQ multiplex PCR. The table includes around 130,000 clones, 65% to 85% detected once. The sequenced sample was PBMCs. These TCRs come from a woman between 18 and 29 years old in good health and CMV-seronegative.

The gene calls are TRBV7-9 and TRBJ2-1; the match to TRBD1 covers 9 bases. Germline trimming cut 7 bases from V and 5 bases from J; bases unmatched to any gene: 12. CDR3 length: 16 amino acids. The germline V gene encodes CDR1 SEHNR and CDR2 FQNEAQ (reference sequence). The CDR3 DNA sequence: TGTGCCAGCACCGCCACGGACAGGGGAACACACAATGAGCAGTTCTTC. This gives the protein CASTATDRGTHNEQFF.

The V call is TRBV30, the J call TRBJ2-5; 10 nucleotides match TRBD1. Germline assignment: CDR1 GTSNPN and CDR2 SVGIG (reference sequence). This CDR3 has 16 residues. V was clipped by 1 base and J by 0 bases; unmatched bases: 5. CDR3 protein: CAWSAQGQGYQETQYF. CDR3 DNA: TGTGCCTGGAGTGCTCAGGGACAGGGGTACCAAGAGACCCAGTACTTC.

CDR3 in amino acids: CALIGGDRGLNTEAFF. The DNA of the CDR3 is TGTGCCTTAATTGGGGGGGACAGGGGCCTTAACACTGAAGCTTTCTTT. The chain couples TRBV27 to TRBJ1-1; 10 bases agree with TRBD1. Germline CDR1 and CDR2: MNHEY and SMNVEV (reference sequence). The CDR3 loop spans 16 amino acids. V lost 11 bases and J lost 2; bases outside the gene matches: 14.

The chain has TRBV5-1 and TRBJ2-3, with a possible D match to TRBD2 (5 bases). CDR3 length: 12 amino acids. The germline V and J ends were trimmed by 6 bases and 3 bases, with 8 bases remaining between them. Germline V CDR1 and CDR2: SGHRS, YFSETQ. The CDR3 loop reads CASIGETDTQYF. CDR3 nucleotide sequence: TGCGCCAGCATTGGGGAGACAGATACGCAGTATTTT.

This clone turned up a few times. This chain joins TRBV5-1 and TRBJ2-1; 9 bases fit TRBD2. J gave up 4 bases and V 4 bases, and 6 bases lay outside the gene matches. The germline V gene has CDR1 SGHRS and CDR2 YFSETQ. The CDR3 is made up of 15 amino acids. The DNA for the CDR3 is TGCGCCAGCAGCCGGGCGGGAGGGACTTACAATGAGCAGTTCTTC. Translation: CASSRAGGTYNEQFF.

The gene calls are TRBV29-1 and TRBJ2-7; D call uncertain. Germline values: CDR1 SQVTM, CDR2 ANQGSEA. Deletions cut 4 bases from V and 3 bases from J, with 10 bases between. The CDR3 totals 12 residues. CDR3 sequence: CSVVLTGYEQYF. CDR3 DNA: TGCAGCGTTGTGCTCACCGGCTACGAGCAGTACTTC.

The rearrangement uses TRBV9 and TRBJ2-1, with 11 bases that match TRBD2. Germline CDR1 reads SGDLS; CDR2 reads YYNGEE. J gave up 7 bases and V 0 bases, and 6 bases lay outside the gene matches. This CDR3 is 16 amino acids long. The chain's CDR3 is CASSVVGTSGINEQFF. The DNA of the CDR3 is TGTGCCAGCAGCGTAGTTGGGACTAGCGGAATAAATGAGCAGTTCTTC. The whole variable domain, filled in from reference TRBV9 and TRBJ2-1, reads DSGVTQTPKHLITATGQRVTLRCSPRSGDLSVYWYQQSLDQGLQFLIQYYNGEERAKGNILERFSAQQFPDLHSELNLSSLELGDSALYFCASSVVGTSGINEQFFGPGTRLTVL.

This rearrangement joins TRBV13 to TRBJ1-5; no definite D call. Germline CDR1 and CDR2: PRHDT and FYEKMQ (reference sequence). V dropped 0 bases and J dropped 5 bases, with 5 bases sitting between them. There are 13 residues in the CDR3. CDR3 sequence reads: CASSLGTDQPQHF. As DNA, the CDR3 is TGTGCCAGCAGCTTAGGGACTGATCAGCCCCAGCATTTT.

This clone occurred a few times. The V gene is TRBV7-9, the J gene TRBJ2-1; D is unclear. Germline-derived CDR1 and CDR2 are SEHNR and FQNEAQ (reference sequence). This CDR3 is built from 14 residues. V lost 1 base and J 6 bases, leaving 10 bases between the germline ends. The CDR3 region has the DNA TGTGCCAGCAGCTTAGTCGCTCTAGTCAATGAGCAGTTCTTC. Translated: CASSLVALVNEQFF.